These 4 T cell receptor beta chains originate from one sample sequenced in a study of shared clonotypes between healthy human individuals. Profiling relied on immunoSEQ multiplex PCR, and the TCRdb table lists in-frame clones only, not all of them. The table has roughly 2,300,000 clones, 80% to 95% seen once. The material sequenced was naive CD4+ T cells from PBMCs. The sample's subset: CD45RA+ positively selected. The receptors come from a man aged 18 to 29 in good health. Some clones in this sample may be carry-over from other donors' samples.

The rearrangement joins TRBV4-2 to TRBJ2-1; 9 bases agree with TRBD2. The V gene's germline CDR1 is LGHNA and CDR2 YNFKEQ. V lost 1 base to trimming and J lost 6 bases; unmatched junction nucleotides: 7. The CDR3 spans 16 residues. CDR3 amino acids: CASSQVAGGPTNEQFF. The CDR3 DNA follows: TGTGCCAGCAGCCAAGTGGCGGGAGGGCCTACCAATGAGCAGTTCTTC.

The chain uses TRBV2 and TRBJ2-3; D possibly corresponds to TRBD2 (5 bases). V dropped 6 bases and J dropped 9 bases, with 19 bases sitting between them. Germline values: CDR1 SNHLY, CDR2 FYNNEI. The CDR3 consists of 14 residues. CDR3 nucleotides: TGTGCCAGCAGGAGGGCCGGCGACCCCCCCACGCAGTATTTT. It is translated as CASRRAGDPPTQYF.

This clone showed up just once. The V gene is TRBV10-2, the J gene TRBJ2-7; 9 nucleotides match TRBD1. The CDR3 contains 16 residues. The germline gives CDR1 WSHSY, CDR2 SAAADI. V gave up 7 bases and J gave up 6 bases; unmatched junction bases: 16. The CDR3 DNA reads as TGCGCCAGCAACAACCCCGCGGGGACAGGGCTCCTCGAGCAGTACTTC. Its translation: CASNNPAGTGLLEQYF.

The chain couples TRBV7-3 to TRBJ2-6; a weak D match, TRBD1 (5 bases). Germline V gene data show CDR1 as SGHTA and CDR2 as FQGTGA. CDR3 length equals 14 residues. Trimming removed 5 bases at V and 4 bases at J, with 9 bases between. The CDR3, as DNA: TGTGCCAGCAGCCAGGGCTCGGGGGCCAACGTCCTGACTTTC. It encodes CASSQGSGANVLTF.